Listed here are 8 T cell receptor beta chains from one sample, sequenced in a study of cytomegalovirus exposure and HLA in healthy donors. Use of 60 Vbeta and 13 Jbeta primers characterized the PCR. The assay was immunoSEQ multiplex PCR, and TCRdb's table has in-frame clones only and misses some. Found here are 100,000 or so clones, around 75% of them singletons; the top ten hold approximately 7.2%. The sequenced material came from PBMCs. These receptors all stem from a man aged 30-40 years in good health and CMV-seropositive.

This clone was observed a handful of times. The V gene is TRBV29-1, the J gene TRBJ1-2; TRBD1 matches at 7 bases. This CDR3 is built from 16 residues. Germline trimming cut 0 bases from V and 7 bases from J; bases unmatched to any gene: 14. CDR1 SQVTM and CDR2 ANQGSEA come from the germline V gene. The CDR3 reads CSVEDLLDRVGGGYTF. The CDR3, as DNA: TGCAGCGTTGAAGATCTTCTTGACAGGGTCGGGGGTGGCTACACCTTC.

This rearrangement joins TRBV7-2 to TRBJ1-1; D may be TRBD1 (5 bases). This CDR3 spans 19 amino acids. Trimming stripped 1 base from V and 1 base from J, with 22 bases between. The germline gives CDR1 SGHTA, CDR2 FQGNSA. CDR3 coding DNA: TGTGCCAGCAGCTTAGTGTGGTGGCCGCGGGGGAATGCGAACACTGAAGCTTTCTTT. Translated: CASSLVWWPRGNANTEAFF.

The CDR3 reads CASSLGVQGPHEQYF. The DNA for the CDR3 is TGTGCCAGCAGCTTGGGAGTACAGGGCCCCCACGAGCAGTACTTC. The chain has TRBV11-3 and TRBJ2-7, with D maybe TRBD1 (6 bases). The V end was cut by 3 bases, the J end by 5 bases, with 17 bases between. Germline lookup yields CDR1 SGHNT and CDR2 YENEEA. The CDR3 runs to 15 residues. Using reference TRBV11-3 and TRBJ2-7 for the parts outside the CDR3, the full variable domain is EAGVVQSPRYKIIEKKQPVAFWCNPISGHNTLYWYLQNLGQGPELLIRYENEEAVDDSQLPKDRFSAERLKGVDSTLKIQPAELGDSAVYLCASSLGVQGPHEQYFGPGTRLTVT.

The rearrangement uses TRBV28 and TRBJ2-7; TRBD1 matches 10 bases. Germline assignment: CDR1 MDHEN and CDR2 SYDVKM. V shed 6 bases and J 9 bases; nucleotides not matched to a gene: 17. This CDR3 region has 16 residues. The CDR3 DNA sequence: TGTGCCAGCAGCCCCGCCTCCGGGACAGGGGACCCTCGGCAGTACTTC. Translation gives CASSPASGTGDPRQYF.

The rearrangement uses TRBV6-5 and TRBJ1-4, with 10 bases matching TRBD1. V lost 4 bases, J lost 1 base, and 3 bases stayed unmatched. The CDR3 is 16 amino acids. CDR1 MNHEY and CDR2 SVGAGI come from the germline V gene. CDR3 sequence: CASSFGQGGTNEKLFF. CDR3 coding DNA: TGTGCCAGCAGTTTCGGACAGGGGGGAACTAATGAAAAACTGTTTTTT.

This clone was observed a few times. The V gene is TRBV27, the J gene TRBJ1-1, with a possible D match to TRBD1 (5 bases). Trimming took off 2 bases at V and 2 bases at J, with 9 bases between the two ends. Germline CDR1 reads MNHEY; CDR2 reads SMNVEV (reference sequence). The CDR3 is 14 amino acids. CDR3 loop: CASSLGASNTEAFF. In DNA form, the CDR3 reads TGTGCCAGCAGTTTAGGGGCCTCTAACACTGAAGCTTTCTTT.

This clone was observed a handful of times. This chain uses TRBV6-1 with TRBJ1-4; TRBD1 matches at 9 bases. Germline trimming cut 6 bases from V and 5 bases from J; bases unmatched to any gene: 4. Germline V gene sequence: CDR1 MNHNS, CDR2 SASEGT. This CDR3 has 14 amino acids. For the CDR3, the DNA is TGTGCCAGCAGAGCCGGGACAGGGAATGAAAAACTGTTTTTT. It encodes CASRAGTGNEKLFF.

This chain links TRBV27 with TRBJ2-7; D uncertain. Trimming removed 6 bases from V and 3 bases from J, with 9 bases in between. Per germline, CDR1 MNHEY and CDR2 SMNVEV (reference sequence). This CDR3 has 12 residues. DNA of the CDR3: TGTGCCAGCAGAACTTCGGGCTACGAGCAGTACTTC. Translating gives CASRTSGYEQYF.